The 21 T cell receptor beta chains presented below share a single source sample, sequenced in a study of blood T cell repertoires in COVID-19. Profiling relied on immunoSEQ multiplex PCR, and the TCRdb table lists in-frame clones only, not all of them. The sample lists 170,000 or so clones, over 60% seen once, with about 28% in the top ten. Sample: peripheral blood. The receptors shown here come from a woman in her 70s with acute or convalescent COVID-19.

The gene calls are TRBV25-1 and TRBJ2-7; tentatively, D is TRBD1 (5 bases). The germline V and J ends were trimmed by 4 bases and 6 bases, with 16 bases remaining between them. Germline-derived CDR1 and CDR2 are MGHDK and SYGVNS. This CDR3 is 14 amino acids long. CDR3 sequence reads: CASSGAGYVSEQYF. The CDR3 DNA follows: TGTGCCAGCAGTGGGGCAGGGTATGTTTCCGAGCAGTACTTC.

This sequence joins TRBV18 and TRBJ1-5, with D perhaps matching TRBD1 (6 bases). Germline CDR1 and CDR2: KGHSH and LQKENI. This CDR3 has 17 residues. The V end lost 1 base, the J end lost 1 base, and 14 bases lay between the germline ends. CDR3 in DNA: TGTGCCAGCTCACCACAGGGGGTGGACGCGAGCAATCAGCCCCAGCATTTT. Its protein is CASSPQGVDASNQPQHF.

This clone was detected only a few times. CDR3 DNA: TGTGCCAGTAGTTCTGACGGAGATCAGCCCCAGCATTTT. Amino acids: CASSSDGDQPQHF. The chain carries TRBV19 and TRBJ1-5; unclear D gene. Germline V gene data show CDR1 as LNHDA and CDR2 as SQIVND (reference sequence). The CDR3 is made up of 13 amino acids. Trimming cost V 5 bases and J 5 bases, with 10 bases left between them.

The J gene is TRBJ1-1, the V gene TRBV12-3 or TRBV12-4; TRBD1 agrees at 9 bases. The CDR3 loop spans 13 amino acids. V dropped 0 bases and J dropped 11; count of bases not matched to a gene: 4. The CDR3 DNA follows: TGTGCCAGCAGTTTAGCAGAGACAGGGGGGGCTTTCTTT. Amino acids: CASSLAETGGAFF.

The chain uses TRBV5-1 and TRBJ2-5; D is possibly TRBD1 (6 bases). The CDR3 sequence is 14 residues long. Germline CDR1 reads SGHRS; CDR2 reads YFSETQ. V shed 4 bases and J shed 3 bases, with 13 bases lying between them. The CDR3 loop is CASSGGHGEETQYF. The CDR3, as DNA: TGCGCCAGCAGCGGGGGACATGGGGAAGAGACCCAGTACTTC.

CDR3 residues: CASSLQLTDTQYF. CDR3 nucleotides: TGTGCCAGCAGCTTACAACTCACAGATACGCAGTATTTT. V gene TRBV7-2 combines with J gene TRBJ2-3, with D unclear. This CDR3 is built from 13 residues. The V and J ends lost 2 bases and 2 bases respectively, with 5 bases between them. Germline assignment: CDR1 SGHTA and CDR2 FQGNSA.

V gene TRBV9 combines with J gene TRBJ2-3, with a tentative D call TRBD1 (6 bases). Germline V gene sequence: CDR1 SGDLS, CDR2 YYNGEE. Trimming took off 3 bases at V and 5 bases at J, with 16 bases between the two ends. The CDR3 consists of 15 residues. The CDR3 loop reads CASSALSGAGDTQYF. CDR3 coding DNA: TGTGCCAGCAGCGCTCTGTCAGGGGCGGGAGATACGCAGTATTTT.

This chain links TRBV7-9 with TRBJ2-1; TRBD1 might be the D (5 bases). CDR1 SEHNR and CDR2 FQNEAQ come from the germline V gene (reference sequence). V lost 3 bases, J lost 5 bases, and 11 bases lay in between. This CDR3 spans 14 amino acids. CDR3 protein: CASSFRTGNNEQFF. Written as DNA, the CDR3 is TGTGCCAGCAGCTTTCGAACAGGTAACAATGAGCAGTTCTTC.

The chain recombines TRBV27 with TRBJ1-6; D might be TRBD1 (6 bases). Germline-derived CDR1 and CDR2 are MNHEY and SMNVEV (reference sequence). V lost 7 bases, J lost 7 bases, and 11 bases lay in between. This CDR3 spans 13 amino acids. CDR3 amino acids: CASKEQGNSPLHF. The DNA of the CDR3 is TGTGCCAGCAAGGAACAGGGCAATTCACCCCTCCACTTT.

This sequence joins TRBV5-4 and TRBJ2-1, with TRBD2 as a possible D gene (5 bases). Germline V CDR1 and CDR2: SGHNT, YYREEE (reference sequence). V was trimmed by 3 bases and J by 9 bases, leaving 22 bases between them. CDR3 length: 16 residues. As DNA, the CDR3 is TGTGCCAGCAGCTCCAAAACCCCCGGGATCTCGGGTGAGCAGTTCTTC. This encodes CASSSKTPGISGEQFF.

In nucleotides, the CDR3 is TGTGCCACTCGGGGGGGGCCCCAAGAGACCCAGTACTTC. Its protein is CATRGGPQETQYF. This chain joins TRBV10-3 and TRBJ2-5; 8 nucleotides match TRBD2. CDR1 ENHRY and CDR2 SYGVKD come from the germline V gene. The V gene end was trimmed by 10 bases and the J gene end by 1 base; junction bases not matched to a gene: 5. The CDR3 has 13 residues.

This rearrangement joins TRBV30 to TRBJ1-5; unclear D gene. This CDR3 contains 15 residues. Looked up from germline, CDR1 is GTSNPN and CDR2 is SVGIG (reference sequence). V lost 0 bases, J lost 1 base, and 10 bases lay in between. CDR3 region: CAWSVMGGSNQPQHF. CDR3 nucleotides: TGTGCCTGGAGTGTGATGGGAGGGAGCAATCAGCCCCAGCATTTT.

The genes are TRBV6-1 and TRBJ1-4, with 7 bases matching TRBD1. V dropped 3 bases and J dropped 8; count of bases not matched to a gene: 0. The CDR3 covers 12 residues. CDR1 MNHNS and CDR2 SASEGT come from the germline V gene. The CDR3 DNA reads TGTGCCAGCAGTGAGACAGGGGAAAAACTGTTTTTT. It is translated as CASSETGEKLFF.

This clone was observed once. The CDR3 spells CASSIWQNTGELFF. Written as DNA, the CDR3 is TGTGCCAGTAGTATTTGGCAAAACACCGGGGAGCTGTTTTTT. The rearrangement uses TRBV19 and TRBJ2-2; no clear D gene. From germline, CDR1 is LNHDA and CDR2 SQIVND (reference sequence). Trimming pared 3 bases from V and 2 bases from J, leaving 7 bases between. The CDR3 has 14 amino acids.

The chain joins TRBV11-2 to TRBJ2-3, with TRBD2 matching over 7 bases. The CDR3 sequence is 19 residues long. The germline V gene encodes CDR1 SGHAT and CDR2 FQNNGV. Trimming removed 1 base from V and 6 bases from J; junction bases left unmatched: 19. This chain's CDR3 is CASSLVFRVGGGDRDTQYF. CDR3 bases: TGTGCCAGCAGCTTAGTATTTCGAGTTGGGGGGGGAGACCGGGATACGCAGTATTTT.

The chain couples TRBV10-3 to TRBJ2-5, with 8 nucleotides matching TRBD2. Germline V lookup: CDR1 ENHRY, CDR2 SYGVKD. The J segment lost 5 bases and the V segment lost 4 bases, leaving 9 bases of the junction unmatched. There are 15 residues in the CDR3. Here the CDR3 reads CAISAPSGTRETQYF. DNA of the CDR3: TGTGCCATCAGTGCCCCGTCCGGGACTAGGGAGACCCAGTACTTC.

The chain links TRBV5-1 to TRBJ2-7; 8 positions match TRBD1. From germline, CDR1 is SGHRS and CDR2 YFSETQ. This CDR3 contains 15 residues. Germline trimming cut 6 bases from V and 4 bases from J; bases unmatched to any gene: 12. The CDR3 DNA is TGCGCCAGCACCTCAACAGGGGGGTTTAGTTACGAGCAGTACTTC. As protein: CASTSTGGFSYEQYF.

This sequence joins TRBV19 and TRBJ2-7; TRBD2 agrees at 7 bases. There are 15 residues in the CDR3. With V trimmed by 1 base and J by 7 bases, 10 bases remained unmatched. From germline, CDR1 is LNHDA and CDR2 SQIVND (reference sequence). The CDR3 spells CASSIAEAGVREQYF. The CDR3 nucleotides are TGTGCCAGTAGTATAGCAGAGGCGGGAGTGAGAGAGCAGTACTTC.

The rearrangement links TRBV7-2 to TRBJ1-5; maybe TRBD1 (6 bases). Germline-derived CDR1 and CDR2 are SGHTA and FQGNSA. This CDR3 has 16 residues. V gave up 1 base and J gave up 0 bases, with 10 bases separating them. This CDR3 reads CASSLDQGISNQPQHF. The DNA of the CDR3 is TGTGCCAGCAGCTTAGACCAGGGGATTAGCAATCAGCCCCAGCATTTT.

This clone was counted between two and nine times. The rearrangement links TRBV2 to TRBJ2-2, with 11 bases fitting TRBD1. The CDR3 has 15 residues. The V segment lost 11 bases and the J segment 4 bases; nucleotides outside the gene matches: 9. Germline assignment: CDR1 SNHLY and CDR2 FYNNEI. In DNA, the CDR3 is TGTGCCTCCCCCTCAGGGACAGGGGGCACCGGGGAGCTGTTTTTT. Its translation is CASPSGTGGTGELFF.

The chain carries TRBV28 and TRBJ2-5, with D uncertain. There are 18 residues in the CDR3. Germline CDR1 MDHEN, CDR2 SYDVKM. V dropped 1 base and J dropped 2 bases, with 20 bases sitting between them. CDR3 sequence reads: CASSLFSSRSVTQETQYF. The CDR3 region has the DNA TGTGCCAGCAGTTTATTTTCAAGCAGGTCCGTTACTCAAGAGACCCAGTACTTC.